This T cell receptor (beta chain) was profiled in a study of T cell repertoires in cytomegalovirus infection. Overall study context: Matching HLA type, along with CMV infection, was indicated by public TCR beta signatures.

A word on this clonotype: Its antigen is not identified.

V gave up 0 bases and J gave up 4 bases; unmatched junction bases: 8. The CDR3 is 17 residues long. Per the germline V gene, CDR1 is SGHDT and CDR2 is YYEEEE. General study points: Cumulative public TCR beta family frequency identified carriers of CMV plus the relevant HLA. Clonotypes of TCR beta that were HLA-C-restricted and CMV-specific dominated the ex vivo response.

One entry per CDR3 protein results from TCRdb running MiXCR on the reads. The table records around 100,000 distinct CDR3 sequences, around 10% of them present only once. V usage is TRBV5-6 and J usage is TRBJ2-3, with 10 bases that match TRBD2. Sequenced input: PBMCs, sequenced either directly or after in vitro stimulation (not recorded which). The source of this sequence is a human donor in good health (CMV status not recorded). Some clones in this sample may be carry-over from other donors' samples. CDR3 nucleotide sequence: TGTGCCAGCAGCTTGGCCTCGGCTAGCGGGAGCGCAGATACGCAGTATTTT. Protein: CASSLASASGSADTQYF.